The following is a T cell receptor (beta chain) sequence with its context. Its antigen is unidentified. Expansion of antigen-specific CD4+ T cells with viral peptide pools was carried out by the ViraFEST assay before sequencing. CD4+ T cell isolation took place after 10 days of culture. Every participant took two doses of the BNT162b2 or mRNA-1273 vaccine. Generated by immunoSEQ multiplex PCR, the TCRdb table keeps only in-frame clones and is missing some. The sample includes roughly 70,000 clones, roughly 80% of them seen just once. The source of the sample is a study of vaccination effects on CD4 cells after COVID-19. This clonotype was obtained from a human donor who received a COVID-19 vaccine. Sequencing was performed on CD4+ T cells from PBMCs cultured with HCoV-OC43 spike peptides, taken after COVID-19 vaccination. Subset described: HCoV-OC43 spike overlapping peptide pool stimulation.

The CDR3 sequence: CASSPGVRETQYF. In nucleotides, the CDR3 is TGCGCCAGCAGCCCGGGGGTGAGAGAGACCCAGTACTTC. The gene calls are TRBV5-1 and TRBJ2-5, with D maybe TRBD2 (6 bases). V was shortened by 4 bases and J by 4 bases, with 11 bases between the two germline ends. CDR3 size: 13 residues. The germline V gene has CDR1 SGHRS and CDR2 YFSETQ.